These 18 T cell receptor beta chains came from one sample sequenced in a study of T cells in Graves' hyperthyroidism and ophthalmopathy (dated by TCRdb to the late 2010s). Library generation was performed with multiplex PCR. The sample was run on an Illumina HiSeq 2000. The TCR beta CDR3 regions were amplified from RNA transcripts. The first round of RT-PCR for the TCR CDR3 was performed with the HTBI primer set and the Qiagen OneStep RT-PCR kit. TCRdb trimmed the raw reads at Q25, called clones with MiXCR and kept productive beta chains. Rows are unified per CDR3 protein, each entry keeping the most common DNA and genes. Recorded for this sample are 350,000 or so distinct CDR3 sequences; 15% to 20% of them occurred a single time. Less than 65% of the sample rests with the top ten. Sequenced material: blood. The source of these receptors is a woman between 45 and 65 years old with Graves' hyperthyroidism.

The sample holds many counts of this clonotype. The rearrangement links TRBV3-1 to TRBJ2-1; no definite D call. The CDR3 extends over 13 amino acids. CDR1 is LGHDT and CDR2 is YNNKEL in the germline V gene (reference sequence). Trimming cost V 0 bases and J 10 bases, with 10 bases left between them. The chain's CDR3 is CASSQEVLGEQFF. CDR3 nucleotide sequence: TGTGCCAGCAGCCAAGAGGTGCTGGGCGAGCAGTTCTTC.

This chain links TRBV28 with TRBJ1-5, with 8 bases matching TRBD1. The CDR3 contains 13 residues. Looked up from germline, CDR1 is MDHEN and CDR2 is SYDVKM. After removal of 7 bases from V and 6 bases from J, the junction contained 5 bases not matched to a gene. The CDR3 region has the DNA TGTGCCAGCATTACAGGGGGGGCTCAGCCCCAGCATTTT. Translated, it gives CASITGGAQPQHF.

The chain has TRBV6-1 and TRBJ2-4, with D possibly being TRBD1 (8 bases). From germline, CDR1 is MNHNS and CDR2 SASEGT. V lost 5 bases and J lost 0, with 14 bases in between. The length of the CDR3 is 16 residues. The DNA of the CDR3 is TGTGCCAGCAGTTTAACAGGGGGGGTAGCCAAAAACATTCAGTACTTC. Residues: CASSLTGGVAKNIQYF.

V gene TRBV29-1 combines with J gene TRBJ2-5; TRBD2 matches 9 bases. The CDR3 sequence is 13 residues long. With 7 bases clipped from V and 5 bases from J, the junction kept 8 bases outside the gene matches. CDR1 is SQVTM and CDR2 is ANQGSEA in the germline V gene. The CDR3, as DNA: TGCAGCGCCGAGGGACTAGCAATGGAGACCCAGTACTTC. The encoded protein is CSAEGLAMETQYF.

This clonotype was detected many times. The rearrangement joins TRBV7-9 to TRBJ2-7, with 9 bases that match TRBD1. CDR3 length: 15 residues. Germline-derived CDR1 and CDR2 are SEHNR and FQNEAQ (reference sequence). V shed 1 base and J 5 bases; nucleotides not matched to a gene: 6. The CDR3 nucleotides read TGTGCCAGCAGCTTAGACTTTAACAGGGGGCACGAGCAGTACTTC. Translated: CASSLDFNRGHEQYF. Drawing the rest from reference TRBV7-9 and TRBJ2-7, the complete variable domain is DTGVSQNPRHKITKRGQNVTFRCDPISEHNRLYWYRQTLGQGPEFLTYFQNEAQLEKSRLLSDRFSAERPKGSFSTLEIQRTEQGDSAMYLCASSLDFNRGHEQYFGPGTRLTVT.

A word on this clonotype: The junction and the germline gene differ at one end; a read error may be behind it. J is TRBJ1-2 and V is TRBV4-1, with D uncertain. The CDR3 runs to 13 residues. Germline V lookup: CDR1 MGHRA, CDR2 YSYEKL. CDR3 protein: CASTQRPGESYTF. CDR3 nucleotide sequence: TGCGCCAGCACCCAAAGGCCCGGGGAAAGCTACACCTTC.

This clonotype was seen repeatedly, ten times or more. DNA of the CDR3: TGTGCCTGGAGTGGGGGGAGCCATGAGACCCAGTACTTC. Translating gives CAWSGGSHETQYF. The J gene is TRBJ2-5, the V gene TRBV30; D tentatively fits TRBD1 or TRBD2 (5 bases each). Germline assignment: CDR1 GTSNPN and CDR2 SVGIG (reference sequence). The CDR3 length is 13 residues. The V end was cut by 1 base, the J end by 5 bases, with 11 bases between.

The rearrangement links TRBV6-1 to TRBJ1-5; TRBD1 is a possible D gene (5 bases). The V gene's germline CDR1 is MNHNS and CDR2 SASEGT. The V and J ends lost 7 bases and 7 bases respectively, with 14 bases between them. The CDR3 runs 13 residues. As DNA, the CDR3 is TGTGCCAGCATCCTATCGGGGCGCCAGCCCCAGCATTTT. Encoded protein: CASILSGRQPQHF.

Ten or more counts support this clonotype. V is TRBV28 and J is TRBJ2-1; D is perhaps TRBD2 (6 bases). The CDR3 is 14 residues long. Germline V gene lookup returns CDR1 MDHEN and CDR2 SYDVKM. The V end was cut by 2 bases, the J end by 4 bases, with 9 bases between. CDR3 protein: CASSLPGTYNEQFF. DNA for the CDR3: TGTGCCAGCAGTTTACCCGGGACTTACAATGAGCAGTTCTTC.

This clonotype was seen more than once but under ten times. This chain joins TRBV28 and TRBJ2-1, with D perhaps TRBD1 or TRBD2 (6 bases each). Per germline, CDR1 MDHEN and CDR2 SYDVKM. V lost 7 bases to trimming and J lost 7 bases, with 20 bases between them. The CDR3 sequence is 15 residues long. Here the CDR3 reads CASTQGRGLINEQFF. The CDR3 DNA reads TGTGCCAGCACCCAGGGTCGGGGGCTGATAAATGAGCAGTTCTTC.

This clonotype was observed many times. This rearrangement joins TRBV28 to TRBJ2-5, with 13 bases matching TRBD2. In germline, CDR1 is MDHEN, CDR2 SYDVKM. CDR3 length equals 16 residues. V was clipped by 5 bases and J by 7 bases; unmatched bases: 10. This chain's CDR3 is CASSPRLAGGRGTQYF. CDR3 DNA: TGTGCCAGCAGTCCCCGACTAGCGGGAGGTCGAGGGACCCAGTACTTC.

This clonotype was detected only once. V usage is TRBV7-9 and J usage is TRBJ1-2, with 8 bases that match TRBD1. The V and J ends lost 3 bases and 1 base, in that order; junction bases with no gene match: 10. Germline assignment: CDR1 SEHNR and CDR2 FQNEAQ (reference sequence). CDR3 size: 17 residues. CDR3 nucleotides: TGTGCCAGCAGCTTTCCGGACAGGGAATCCCTTAACTATGGCTACACCTTC. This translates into CASSFPDRESLNYGYTF.

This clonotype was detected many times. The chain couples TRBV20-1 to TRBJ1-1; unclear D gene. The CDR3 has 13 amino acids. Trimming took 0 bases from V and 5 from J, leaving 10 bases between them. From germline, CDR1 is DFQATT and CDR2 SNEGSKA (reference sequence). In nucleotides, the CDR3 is TGCAGTGCTAGAGATCAAGGGTGGACTGAAGCTTTCTTT. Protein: CSARDQGWTEAFF.

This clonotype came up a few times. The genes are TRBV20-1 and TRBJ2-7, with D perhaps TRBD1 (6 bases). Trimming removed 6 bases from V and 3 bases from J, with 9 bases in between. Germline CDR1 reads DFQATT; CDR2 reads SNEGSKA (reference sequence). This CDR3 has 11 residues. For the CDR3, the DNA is TGCAGTGCCCGGGACAACTACGAGCAGTACTTC. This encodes CSARDNYEQYF.

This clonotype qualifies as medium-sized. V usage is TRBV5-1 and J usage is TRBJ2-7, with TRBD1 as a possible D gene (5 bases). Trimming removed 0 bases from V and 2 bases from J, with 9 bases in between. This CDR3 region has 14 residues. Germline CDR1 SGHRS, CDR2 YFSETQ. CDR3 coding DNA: TGCGCCAGCAGCTTGGGTTGGGGCCCCTACGAGCAGTACTTC. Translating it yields CASSLGWGPYEQYF.

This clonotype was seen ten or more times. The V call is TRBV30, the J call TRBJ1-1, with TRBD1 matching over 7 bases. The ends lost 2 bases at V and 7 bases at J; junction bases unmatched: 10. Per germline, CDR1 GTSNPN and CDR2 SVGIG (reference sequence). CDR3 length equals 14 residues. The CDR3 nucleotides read TGTGCCTGGAGTTCCTTGACAGGGTGGGATGAAGCTTTCTTT. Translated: CAWSSLTGWDEAFF.

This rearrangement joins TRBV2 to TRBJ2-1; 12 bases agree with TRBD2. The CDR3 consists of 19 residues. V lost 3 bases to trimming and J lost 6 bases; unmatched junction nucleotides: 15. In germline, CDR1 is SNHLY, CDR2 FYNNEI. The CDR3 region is CASSEISPSSGGALNEQFF. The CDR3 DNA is TGTGCCAGCAGTGAGATTTCCCCTTCTAGCGGGGGGGCGCTCAATGAGCAGTTCTTC.

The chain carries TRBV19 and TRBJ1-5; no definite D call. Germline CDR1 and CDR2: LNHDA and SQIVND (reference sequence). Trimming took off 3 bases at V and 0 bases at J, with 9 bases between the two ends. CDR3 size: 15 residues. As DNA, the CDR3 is TGTGCCAGTAGTATGCGACACCCTAGCAATCAGCCCCAGCATTTT. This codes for CASSMRHPSNQPQHF.